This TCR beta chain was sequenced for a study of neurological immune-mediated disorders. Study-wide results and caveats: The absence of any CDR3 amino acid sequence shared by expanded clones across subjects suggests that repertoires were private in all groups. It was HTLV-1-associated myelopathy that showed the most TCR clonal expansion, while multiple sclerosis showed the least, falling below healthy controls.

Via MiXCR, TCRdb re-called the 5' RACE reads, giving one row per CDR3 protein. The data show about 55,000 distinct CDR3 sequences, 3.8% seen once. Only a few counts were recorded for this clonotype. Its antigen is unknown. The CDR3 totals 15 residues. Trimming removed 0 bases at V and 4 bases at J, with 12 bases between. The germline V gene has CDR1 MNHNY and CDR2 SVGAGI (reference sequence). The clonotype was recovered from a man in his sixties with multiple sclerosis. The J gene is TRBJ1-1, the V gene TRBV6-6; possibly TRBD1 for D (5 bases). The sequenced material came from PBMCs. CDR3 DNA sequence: TGTGCCAGCAGTTACTCCCAGGGAATGGGCACTGAAGCTTTCTTT. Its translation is CASSYSQGMGTEAFF.